Shown below are 30 T cell receptor beta chains from a single sample sequenced in a study of blood T cell repertoires in COVID-19. Repertoires were generated with immunoSEQ multiplex PCR, while TCRdb's copy carries only in-frame clones and drops some. The repertoire holds approximately 200,000 clones, with 87% as singletons. What was sequenced was peripheral blood. Receptors were obtained from a man in his sixties who had recovered from COVID-19.

The chain combines TRBV2 with TRBJ2-7; TRBD1 agrees at 8 bases. The germline V gene has CDR1 SNHLY and CDR2 FYNNEI. The CDR3 loop spans 12 amino acids. The CDR3 bases are TGTGTTTCAGGGGGCCCTTCCTACGAGCAGTACTTC. Protein: CVSGGPSYEQYF.

The rearrangement uses TRBV5-6 and TRBJ1-2, with D possibly matching TRBD1 (6 bases). Germline CDR1 and CDR2: SGHDT and YYEEEE. Trimming pared 2 bases from V and 12 bases from J, leaving 20 bases between. The CDR3 totals 14 residues. The CDR3 nucleotides read TGTGCCAGCAGCTTTGGACAGTCCCTAAAGTGGGACACCTTC. Its translation is CASSFGQSLKWDTF.

The chain links TRBV4-1 to TRBJ2-5; D gene ambiguous. The CDR3 has 14 residues. V was shortened by 1 base and J by 1 base, with 7 bases between the two germline ends. The germline gives CDR1 MGHRA, CDR2 YSYEKL. CDR3 protein: CASSQGSRQETQYF. The DNA of the CDR3 is TGCGCCAGCAGCCAAGGGAGCCGCCAAGAGACCCAGTACTTC.

This chain links TRBV3-1 (or the pseudogene TRBV3-2) with TRBJ2-1, with 8 bases matching TRBD2. V was clipped by 6 bases and J by 4 bases; unmatched bases: 2. This CDR3 has 13 amino acids. Germline V gene lookup returns CDR1 LGHDT and CDR2 YNNKEL (reference sequence). CDR3 residues: CASSSSGYNEQFF. As DNA, the CDR3 is TGTGCCAGCAGTTCTAGCGGGTACAATGAGCAGTTCTTC.

The chain combines TRBV30 with TRBJ2-7, with a weak D call TRBD2 (6 bases). Germline assignment: CDR1 GTSNPN and CDR2 SVGIG (reference sequence). Trimming cost V 0 bases and J 4 bases, with 16 bases left between them. This CDR3 has 15 amino acids. The CDR3 nucleotides are TGTGCCTGGAGTGTACACATAGGAGGGAGTTACGAGCAGTACTTC. Its translation: CAWSVHIGGSYEQYF.

This rearrangement joins TRBV4-2 to TRBJ2-1; 8 bases agree with TRBD1. The V segment lost 0 bases and the J segment 7 bases; nucleotides outside the gene matches: 11. The germline V gene has CDR1 LGHNA and CDR2 YNFKEQ. CDR3 length: 17 residues. The CDR3 reads CASSQEATGTGSNEQFF. CDR3 sequence (DNA): TGTGCCAGCAGCCAAGAAGCCACCGGGACAGGATCAAATGAGCAGTTCTTC.

The chain recombines TRBV6-5 with TRBJ2-5; 10 bases align to TRBD1. V shed 5 bases, J shed 3 bases, and the junction held 6 bases outside the gene matches. Germline assignment: CDR1 MNHEY and CDR2 SVGAGI. The CDR3 consists of 15 residues. The CDR3 spells CASSQGQGREETQYF. Written as DNA, the CDR3 is TGTGCCAGCAGTCAGGGACAGGGGAGGGAAGAGACCCAGTACTTC.

The chain is built from TRBV7-9 and TRBJ1-3, with 7 positions matching TRBD1. V lost 0 bases, J lost 4 bases, and 9 bases stayed unmatched. The CDR3 contains 17 residues. Germline assignment: CDR1 SEHNR and CDR2 FQNEAQ (reference sequence). CDR3 sequence (DNA): TGTGCCAGCAGCTTAGCTTCCGGGACAGTCAGGGGAAACACCATATATTTT. Amino acid sequence: CASSLASGTVRGNTIYF.

The V call is TRBV25-1, the J call TRBJ2-1; 8 bases map to TRBD2. The CDR3 length is 15 residues. V lost 4 bases and J lost 5; bases outside the gene matches: 7. Per germline, CDR1 MGHDK and CDR2 SYGVNS. The CDR3: CASSGLSGINNEQFF. As DNA, the CDR3 is TGTGCCAGCAGTGGACTTAGCGGGATCAACAATGAGCAGTTCTTC.

CDR3 bases: TGTGCCAGCTCGCGGACAGAGTCCTACGAGCAGTACTTC. Translating it yields CASSRTESYEQYF. The gene calls are TRBV18 and TRBJ2-7, with D maybe TRBD1 (6 bases). V lost 6 bases and J lost 1, with 10 bases in between. There are 13 residues in the CDR3. Germline V gene sequence: CDR1 KGHSH, CDR2 LQKENI.

This clone was counted a few times. This chain connects TRBV19 to TRBJ2-2; D not certain. This CDR3 contains 14 residues. The V and J ends lost 2 bases and 2 bases respectively, with 6 bases between them. CDR1 is LNHDA and CDR2 is SQIVND in the germline V gene (reference sequence). CDR3 in DNA: TGTGCCAGTAGTATATACAGTAACACCGGGGAGCTGTTTTTT. Translating it yields CASSIYSNTGELFF.

The chain has TRBV4-3 and TRBJ1-5, with D hard to call. Deletions cut 1 base from V and 7 bases from J, with 17 bases between. CDR3 length equals 16 residues. CDR1 and CDR2 (germline): LGHNA, YSLEER. The CDR3 is CASSQGFTTRGQPQHF. The CDR3 coding sequence is TGCGCCAGCAGCCAAGGGTTTACGACACGGGGACAGCCCCAGCATTTT.

The CDR3 reads CASSFLPGGIDTQYF. The CDR3 nucleotides read TGTGCCAGCAGCTTCTTACCCGGGGGGATAGATACGCAGTATTTT. The gene calls are TRBV7-2 and TRBJ2-3, with TRBD2 identical over 7 bases. Germline lookup yields CDR1 SGHTA and CDR2 FQGNSA. After removal of 3 bases from V and 5 bases from J, the junction contained 8 bases not matched to a gene. The CDR3 is 15 amino acids.

This rearrangement joins TRBV3-1 (or the pseudogene TRBV3-2) to TRBJ2-1; 9 nucleotides line up with TRBD1. The CDR3 runs 12 residues. The germline CDR1 and CDR2 sequences are LGHDT and YNNKEL (reference sequence). After removal of 9 bases from V and 7 bases from J, the junction contained 4 bases not matched to a gene. The CDR3: CASIGTGNEQFF. CDR3 sequence (DNA): TGTGCCAGTATCGGGACAGGGAATGAGCAGTTCTTC.

The V gene is TRBV5-1, the J gene TRBJ1-2; tentative D call: TRBD1 (5 bases). Germline CDR1 reads SGHRS; CDR2 reads YFSETQ. CDR3 length: 15 amino acids. V dropped 4 bases and J dropped 6 bases, with 19 bases sitting between them. DNA of the CDR3: TGCGCCAGCAGCCTCCTAGCGCAGGGAAGGGATGGCTACACCTTC. Protein: CASSLLAQGRDGYTF.

The V and J genes are TRBV19 and TRBJ2-2; 8 bases fit TRBD2. With 5 bases clipped from V and 1 base from J, the junction kept 3 bases outside the gene matches. CDR1 and CDR2 (germline): LNHDA, SQIVND (reference sequence). The CDR3 contains 15 residues. CDR3: CASSSLAGNTGELFF. The CDR3 DNA is TGTGCCAGTAGTTCCCTAGCGGGGAACACCGGGGAGCTGTTTTTT.

Note on this clone: A read error may account for a junction end that differs from germline. The sample holds other DNA sequences that translate to the same CDR3. The chain couples TRBV5-1 to TRBJ2-2; 7 nucleotides align to TRBD1. Germline values: CDR1 SGHRS, CDR2 YFSETQ. This CDR3 comprises 16 residues. This CDR3 is CASYTLKGAATGELFF. The CDR3 nucleotides are TGCGCCAGCTATACCCTAAAGGGGGCTGCCACCGGGGAGCTATTTTTT.

V gene TRBV5-4 combines with J gene TRBJ2-3; maybe TRBD1 (6 bases). This CDR3 spans 17 amino acids. V lost 0 bases and J 6 bases, leaving 20 bases between the germline ends. Germline V gene data show CDR1 as SGHNT and CDR2 as YYREEE (reference sequence). This chain's CDR3 is CASSLDRPRQAEDTQYF. The CDR3 DNA reads TGTGCCAGCAGCTTGGATCGCCCCCGACAGGCTGAGGATACGCAGTATTTT.

This clone was found a few times. The chain has TRBV30 and TRBJ1-3; D remains ambiguous. The CDR3 contains 13 residues. The germline CDR1 and CDR2 sequences are GTSNPN and SVGIG (reference sequence). The V end was cut by 2 bases, the J end by 1 base, with 6 bases between. In nucleotides, the CDR3 is TGTGCCTGGAGTCCCCATTCTGGAAACACCATATATTTT. This translates into CAWSPHSGNTIYF.

The chain combines TRBV15 with TRBJ1-1, with D perhaps TRBD1 (6 bases). The V end lost 3 bases, the J end lost 3 bases, and 14 bases lay between the germline ends. Germline CDR1 and CDR2: LNHNV and YYDKDF (reference sequence). CDR3 length: 15 residues. The CDR3 DNA reads TGTGCCACCAGCAGGGTCAGGGGTTCGGACACTGAAGCTTTCTTT. This gives the protein CATSRVRGSDTEAFF.

V usage is TRBV28 and J usage is TRBJ2-7; possibly TRBD1 for D (6 bases). Trimming pared 3 bases from V and 2 bases from J, leaving 11 bases between. Germline-derived CDR1 and CDR2 are MDHEN and SYDVKM. The CDR3 extends over 14 amino acids. CDR3 region: CASSFVDRPYEQYF. The CDR3 DNA reads as TGTGCCAGCAGTTTTGTGGACAGACCCTACGAGCAGTACTTC.

The chain is built from TRBV19 and TRBJ1-4; 9 bases fit TRBD1. Trimming took 8 bases from V and 5 from J; bases not matched to a gene: 6. The CDR3 totals 14 residues. CDR1 is LNHDA and CDR2 is SQIVND in the germline V gene (reference sequence). CDR3 in amino acids: CASAPDRGNEKLFF. CDR3 in DNA: TGTGCCAGTGCCCCGGACAGGGGAAATGAAAAACTGTTTTTT.

The rearrangement uses TRBV7-3 and TRBJ1-6; 8 nucleotides line up with TRBD1. Germline V CDR1 and CDR2: SGHTA, FQGTGA. The trim removed 2 bases at V and 9 bases at J, leaving 6 bases unmatched. This CDR3 contains 15 residues. The CDR3 DNA reads as TGTGCCAGCAGCTTAGGATCAGGGGGCCCTTCACCCCTCCACTTT. As protein: CASSLGSGGPSPLHF.

The rearrangement joins TRBV9 to TRBJ1-2, with D possibly TRBD1 on 5 matching bases. Trimming left V 0 bases short and J 5 bases short, with 14 bases between. Per germline, CDR1 SGDLS and CDR2 YYNGEE. CDR3 length equals 15 residues. In nucleotides, the CDR3 is TGTGCCAGCAGCGTAGCTCCAGGGAGGGATTATGGCTACACCTTC. Residues: CASSVAPGRDYGYTF.

The chain has TRBV24-1 and TRBJ2-1; a possible D gene is TRBD1 (6 bases). Between the trimmed V and J ends, which lost 8 bases and 8 bases, there was a span of 15 bases. In germline, CDR1 is KGHDR, CDR2 SFDVKD. The CDR3 covers 13 residues. CDR3 nucleotide sequence: TGTGCCACCAACAGGGTAGGAGGTGATGAGCAGTTCTTC. This sequence encodes CATNRVGGDEQFF.

The chain carries TRBV6-5 and TRBJ1-3; TRBD1 matches 7 bases. CDR3 length: 15 residues. J gave up 2 bases and V 6 bases, and 7 bases lay outside the gene matches. In germline, CDR1 is MNHEY, CDR2 SVGAGI. The CDR3 sequence: CASRLTGLTGNTIYF. Written as DNA, the CDR3 is TGTGCCAGCAGATTGACAGGGTTAACTGGAAACACCATATATTTT.

This clone appeared once. V gene TRBV6-1 combines with J gene TRBJ2-7, with a tentative D call TRBD1 (6 bases). The V gene's germline CDR1 is MNHNS and CDR2 SASEGT. Trimming pared 1 base from V and 0 bases from J, leaving 10 bases between. The CDR3 loop spans 15 amino acids. The CDR3 DNA reads as TGTGCCAGCAGTGAAGGACAGGCCCTCTCCTACGAGCAGTACTTC. The encoded protein is CASSEGQALSYEQYF.

J is TRBJ1-4 and V is TRBV10-3, with D uncertain. The CDR3 covers 13 residues. The germline gives CDR1 ENHRY, CDR2 SYGVKD. V gave up 4 bases and J gave up 8 bases, with 11 bases separating them. CDR3 protein: CAISGQEGEKLFF. CDR3 in DNA: TGTGCCATCAGTGGCCAAGAGGGCGAAAAACTGTTTTTT.

The genes are TRBV21-1 and TRBJ2-3; TRBD2 is the table's D call and was not checked against the DNA. TRBV21-1 is recorded as a pseudogene. The CDR3 consists of 18 residues. Written as DNA, the CDR3 is TGTGCCAGCAGCAAAAAAAGGGTAGCGGGGGGAGGTACAGATACGCAGTATTTT. It encodes CASSKKRVAGGGTDTQYF.

The V call is TRBV6-2 or TRBV6-3, the J call TRBJ2-7; 7 positions agree with TRBD1. Losses at the gene ends were 6 bases for V and 0 bases for J; bases not matched to a gene: 5. The CDR3 totals 14 residues. CDR1 is MNHEY, CDR2 SVGEGT, per germline. The CDR3: CASSRGQISYEQYF. The CDR3, as DNA: TGTGCCAGCAGCCGGGGACAGATCTCCTACGAGCAGTACTTC.